Listed below are T cell receptor beta chains from one sample, sequenced in a study of blood T cell repertoires in COVID-19. Repertoires were generated with immunoSEQ multiplex PCR, while TCRdb's copy carries only in-frame clones and drops some. The sample lists roughly 140,000 clones, 80% to 90% occurring once. The source material was peripheral blood. These receptors were obtained from a woman aged 55-75 years with active COVID-19. CDR3s include the opening cysteine and the closing phenylalanine or tryptophan. Fields, in order: CDR3 length, D gene, J gene, V gene, clone size, CDR3 DNA, CDR3 protein. D genes are given only for firm matches. Clone size appears in some rows only: once, few, many, or a class for an expanded clone.

15	TRBD2	TRBJ2-3	TRBV7-3	.	TGTGCCAGCAGCTTTCCAGCGGGAGGTACAGATACGCAGTATTTT	CASSFPAGGTDTQYF
16	.	TRBJ2-1	TRBV9	.	TGTGCCAGCAGCCCCCATGAGCGGGTCTCAAACAATGAGCAGTTCTTC	CASSPHERVSNNEQFF
11	.	TRBJ2-5	TRBV28	.	TGTGCCAGCAGTTTTTTGGCCCGATTTTACTTC	CASSFLARFYF
16	TRBD2	TRBJ2-7	TRBV5-4	few	TGTGCCAGCAGCAGGACTAGCGGGAGAAACGGAGGCGAGCAGTACTTC	CASSRTSGRNGGEQYF
13	TRBD2	TRBJ2-7	TRBV12-3/TRBV12-4	.	TGTGCCAGCAGCTGGGGGGGCTCCTACGAGCAGTACTTC	CASSWGGSYEQYF
15	TRBD1	TRBJ2-5	TRBV19	.	TGTGCCAGTACGGCCCGGGACAGGGGGGAGAAGACCCAGTACTTC	CASTARDRGEKTQYF
15	TRBD2	TRBJ2-1	TRBV5-1	.	TGCGCCAGCAGCGACGGGACTAGGTTCCGGAATGAGCAGTTCTTC	CASSDGTRFRNEQFF
15	.	TRBJ1-5	TRBV27	.	TGTGCCAGCAGTTCACGAGGAGGTAGCAATCAGCCCCAGCATTTT	CASSSRGGSNQPQHF
14	TRBD1	TRBJ2-7	TRBV24-1	.	TGTGCCACCAGTGATTCAGGGGGCCCCTACGAGCAGTACTTC	CATSDSGGPYEQYF
13	TRBD1	TRBJ1-2	TRBV27	.	TGTGCCAGCAGTTTCAGGGGGCCCTATGGCTACACCTTC	CASSFRGPYGYTF